The 10 T cell receptor beta chains presented below share a single source sample, sequenced in a study of cytomegalovirus exposure and HLA in healthy donors (dated 2017 in TCRdb). The receptor library was made with the immunoSEQ multiplex PCR assay. For the multiplex PCR, a mixture combining 60 forward primers for TCR Vbeta segments and 13 reverse primers for TCR Jbeta segments was used. Sourced from immuneACCESS, this table was stored by TCRdb with only in-frame sequences that have V and J called. A share of the clones is absent; for the studies checked, an unresolved V gene accounts for under half, and the remainder has no known explanation. This sample has about 170,000 clones in its table, and under 85% of those were observed once. The ten most abundant clones make up 5% to 5.5% of the sample. The material sequenced was PBMCs. These TCRs come from a woman aged 18-29 years in good health and CMV-seropositive.

V and J are TRBV7-2 and TRBJ1-6; 9 bases map to TRBD1. Looked up from germline, CDR1 is SGHTA and CDR2 is FQGNSA. The J segment lost 7 bases and the V segment lost 1 base, leaving 8 bases of the junction unmatched. The CDR3 extends over 17 amino acids. The CDR3 sequence is CASSLERTGVGNSPLHF. CDR3 DNA: TGTGCCAGCAGCTTAGAAAGGACAGGGGTTGGGAATTCACCCCTCCACTTT.

The chain employs TRBV23-1 and TRBJ1-5; D gene ambiguous. TRBV23-1 is classed as an ORF, of uncertain function. V was shortened by 7 bases and J by 4 bases, with 8 bases between the two germline ends. This CDR3 contains 12 residues. The CDR3 here is CASTTGNQPQHF. The CDR3 bases are TGCGCCAGCACAACCGGGAATCAGCCCCAGCATTTT.

The chain couples TRBV11-2 to TRBJ1-5; D not certain. CDR1 SGHAT and CDR2 FQNNGV come from the germline V gene. The ends were cut back, 6 bases at V and 2 bases at J, with 11 bases in the middle. This CDR3 has 14 amino acids. CDR3 coding DNA: TGTGCCAGCAGTTTGGGTGCGGGCAATCAGCCCCAGCATTTT. Protein sequence: CASSLGAGNQPQHF.

The CDR3 is CASSLRQGRRVVNPPLHF. CDR3 bases: TGTGCCAGCAGTCTCAGACAGGGTCGCCGAGTGGTAAATCCACCCCTCCACTTT. V and J are TRBV27 and TRBJ1-6; 7 bases are a match to TRBD1. The germline V gene encodes CDR1 MNHEY and CDR2 SMNVEV (reference sequence). The CDR3 spans 18 residues. Trimming at V came to 5 bases and at J to 11 bases, leaving 21 bases not matched to a gene.

V is TRBV7-6 and J is TRBJ1-1; weak D call: TRBD1 (6 bases). Germline V lookup: CDR1 SGHVS, CDR2 FNYEAQ. This CDR3 contains 15 residues. Between the trimmed V and J ends, which lost 1 base and 4 bases, there was a span of 13 bases. DNA for the CDR3: TGTGCCAGCAGCTTAGGTGGGAGGGGGTCCACTGAAGCTTTCTTT. Amino acids: CASSLGGRGSTEAFF.

This clone was picked up one time. The chain employs TRBV7-6 and TRBJ2-3; 7 bases fit TRBD2. Germline CDR1 and CDR2: SGHVS and FNYEAQ. The CDR3 runs 16 residues. V was pared by 1 base and J by 0 bases, with 4 bases of the junction left unmatched. CDR3: CASSLVPGGSTDTQYF. CDR3 nucleotide sequence: TGTGCCAGCAGCTTAGTTCCCGGGGGGAGCACAGATACGCAGTATTTT.

This clone was picked up one time. The gene calls are TRBV2 and TRBJ1-3; the D is unclear. Germline assignment: CDR1 SNHLY and CDR2 FYNNEI. This CDR3 region has 15 residues. The V gene lost 2 bases and the J gene lost 3 bases, with 11 bases spanning the gap. The CDR3 nucleotides read TGTGCCAGCAGTGAATCCCAGGCGTTTGGAAACACCATATATTTT. This sequence encodes CASSESQAFGNTIYF.

The rearrangement links TRBV30 to TRBJ2-3; the D gene is possibly TRBD1 (5 bases). Looked up from germline, CDR1 is GTSNPN and CDR2 is SVGIG (reference sequence). The CDR3 contains 13 residues. CDR3 DNA: TGTGCTCTTATGACAGATGGCACAGATACGCAGTATTTT. It is translated as CALMTDGTDTQYF.

This sequence joins TRBV13 and TRBJ2-5; the D gene is possibly TRBD2 (5 bases). V was shortened by 0 bases and J by 2 bases, with 10 bases between the two germline ends. Germline V gives CDR1 PRHDT, CDR2 FYEKMQ (reference sequence). The CDR3 contains 15 residues. CDR3 amino acids: CASSLGRGIQETQYF. DNA of the CDR3: TGTGCCAGCAGCTTAGGCCGGGGAATACAAGAGACCCAGTACTTC.

CDR3 nucleotide sequence: TGTGCCAGCAGTGATGAGATTTCACCCCTCCACTTT. This codes for CASSDEISPLHF. This chain connects TRBV2 to TRBJ1-6; D gene unclear. This CDR3 is built from 12 residues. V lost 3 bases and J lost 9, with 6 bases in between. The germline CDR1 and CDR2 sequences are SNHLY and FYNNEI.